Below, 23 T cell receptor beta chains from the same sample are listed, as sequenced in a study of blood T cell repertoires in COVID-19. Profiling relied on immunoSEQ multiplex PCR, and the TCRdb table lists in-frame clones only, not all of them. This table has under 250,000 clones, roughly 86% appearing once. The sequenced sample consisted of peripheral blood. The source of these receptors is an elderly woman with COVID-19, enrolled during active disease.

The genes are TRBV6-5 and TRBJ2-7; perhaps TRBD2 as D (6 bases). Between the trimmed V and J ends, which lost 6 bases and 3 bases, there was a span of 15 bases. This CDR3 spans 14 amino acids. Germline lookup yields CDR1 MNHEY and CDR2 SVGAGI. CDR3 sequence reads: CASRGGGLLYEQYF. CDR3 DNA sequence: TGTGCCAGCAGGGGGGGTGGACTCCTCTACGAGCAGTACTTC.

Only a few counts were recorded for this clone. This chain links TRBV2 with TRBJ2-7; TRBD1 matches 8 bases. Germline V lookup: CDR1 SNHLY, CDR2 FYNNEI. V lost 7 bases and J lost 2; bases outside the gene matches: 10. CDR3 size: 15 residues. CDR3 region: CASNSRGRGTYEQYF. The CDR3 coding sequence is TGTGCCAGCAATAGCAGGGGGCGAGGGACCTACGAGCAGTACTTC.

V and J are TRBV7-3 and TRBJ2-2, with D perhaps matching TRBD1 (6 bases). In germline, CDR1 is SGHTA, CDR2 FQGTGA. With 5 bases removed from V and 1 base from J, the gap between germline ends came to 11 bases. The CDR3 length is 15 residues. The CDR3 region is CASSPGTKNTGELFF. The CDR3 DNA sequence: TGTGCCAGCAGCCCCGGGACAAAGAACACCGGGGAGCTGTTTTTT. The full variable domain, its missing parts supplied by reference TRBV7-3 and TRBJ2-2, is GAGVSQTPSNKVTEKGKYVELRCDPISGHTALYWYRQSLGQGPEFLIYFQGTGAADDSGLPNDRFFAVRPEGSVSTLKIQRTERGDSAVYLCASSPGTKNTGELFFGEGSRLTVL.

The chain is built from TRBV9 and TRBJ2-1, with TRBD2 matching 9 bases. Losses at the gene ends were 3 bases for V and 4 bases for J; bases not matched to a gene: 5. Germline V CDR1 and CDR2: SGDLS, YYNGEE. The CDR3 has 15 amino acids. In nucleotides, the CDR3 is TGTGCCAGCAGCGCGACTAGCGGACAATACAATGAGCAGTTCTTC. Encoded protein: CASSATSGQYNEQFF.

The chain has TRBV5-4 and TRBJ2-1; D gene ambiguous. With 2 bases removed from V and 2 bases from J, the gap between germline ends came to 11 bases. Germline V gene sequence: CDR1 SGHNT, CDR2 YYREEE (reference sequence). The CDR3 is 15 amino acids. The CDR3 spells CASSLQIKPYNEQFF. For the CDR3, the DNA is TGTGCCAGCAGCTTACAGATAAAACCCTACAATGAGCAGTTCTTC. Together with reference TRBV5-4 and TRBJ2-1, the CDR3 gives the full variable domain: ETGVTQSPTHLIKTRGQQVTLRCSSQSGHNTVSWYQQALGQGPQFIFQYYREEENGRGNFPPRFSGLQFPNYSSELNVNALELDDSALYLCASSLQIKPYNEQFFGPGTRLTVL.

The chain carries TRBV4-1 and TRBJ1-2, with 9 bases aligning to TRBD1. In germline, CDR1 is MGHRA, CDR2 YSYEKL. The CDR3 totals 13 residues. The V segment lost 5 bases and the J segment 5 bases; nucleotides outside the gene matches: 3. Here the CDR3 DNA reads TGCGCCAGCAGCATGGGACAGGGATATGGCTACACCTTC. Its protein is CASSMGQGYGYTF.

The J gene is TRBJ2-7, the V gene TRBV6-2 or TRBV6-3; TRBD1 matches 7 bases. Germline loops: CDR1 MNHEY, CDR2 SVGEGT. The trim removed 0 bases at V and 2 bases at J, leaving 4 bases unmatched. CDR3 size: 15 residues. The CDR3 loop reads CASSYSGTVTYEQYF. The CDR3 DNA follows: TGTGCCAGCAGTTACTCGGGGACAGTTACCTACGAGCAGTACTTC.

This sequence joins TRBV11-1 and TRBJ2-1, with 8 bases aligning to TRBD1. The trim removed 5 bases at V and 10 bases at J, leaving 4 bases unmatched. This CDR3 spans 12 amino acids. Germline CDR1 SGHAT, CDR2 FQDESV (reference sequence). The CDR3 nucleotides are TGTGCCAGCAGCCGACAGGGGATAGAGCAGTTCTTC. Amino acid sequence: CASSRQGIEQFF.

The V call is TRBV6-1, the J call TRBJ1-5, with D possibly matching TRBD1 (6 bases). Germline CDR1 and CDR2: MNHNS and SASEGT. The CDR3 has 14 residues. V was cut by 3 bases and J by 6 bases, with 12 bases left in between. CDR3 sequence (DNA): TGTGCCAGCAGTGAGGCGGTACAGGGTCAGCCCCAGCATTTT. Protein product: CASSEAVQGQPQHF.

The rearrangement joins TRBV11-2 to TRBJ1-1; no clear D gene. Per germline, CDR1 SGHAT and CDR2 FQNNGV. The CDR3 length is 14 residues. V lost 2 bases and J lost 3, with 10 bases in between. This chain's CDR3 is CASSLIPSYTEAFF. DNA for the CDR3: TGTGCCAGCAGCTTAATACCTAGTTACACTGAAGCTTTCTTT.

This clone has a handful of counts. The chain combines TRBV7-8 with TRBJ2-3; TRBD2 matches 10 bases. The junction had 5 bases not matched to a gene; V was cut back by 0 bases and J by 2 bases. The CDR3 loop spans 17 amino acids. The germline CDR1 and CDR2 sequences are SGHVS and FQNEAQ. CDR3 loop: CASSLATSGSSTDTQYF. The CDR3 region has the DNA TGTGCCAGCAGCTTAGCGACTAGCGGGTCCTCCACAGATACGCAGTATTTT.

This chain uses TRBV4-1 with TRBJ1-2; TRBD1 aligns across 7 bases. Trimming at V came to 4 bases and at J to 4 bases, leaving 6 bases not matched to a gene. The CDR3 is 14 residues long. The V gene's germline CDR1 is MGHRA and CDR2 YSYEKL. The CDR3 protein is CASSPPGQSYGYTF. The CDR3 DNA reads TGCGCCAGCAGCCCCCCGGGACAGTCCTATGGCTACACCTTC.

The V call is TRBV5-6, the J call TRBJ2-3; TRBD1 aligns across 10 bases. The V and J ends lost 4 bases and 4 bases, in that order; junction bases with no gene match: 9. CDR1 is SGHDT and CDR2 is YYEEEE in the germline V gene. This CDR3 has 16 residues. The CDR3 region is CASSTPGQGSPDTQYF. The CDR3 DNA sequence: TGTGCCAGCAGCACCCCGGGACAGGGGTCCCCAGATACGCAGTATTTT. The full variable domain, with the rest looked up from reference TRBV5-6 and TRBJ2-3, is DAGVTQSPTHLIKTRGQQVTLRCSPKSGHDTVSWYQQALGQGPQFIFQYYEEEERQRGNFPDRFSGHQFPNYSSELNVNALLLGDSALYLCASSTPGQGSPDTQYFGPGTRLTVL.

The chain combines TRBV18 with TRBJ1-3; no firm D call. Germline V lookup: CDR1 KGHSH, CDR2 LQKENI. V lost 1 base, J lost 3 bases, and 4 bases lay in between. CDR3 length equals 13 residues. The CDR3 DNA follows: TGTGCCAGCTCACCACTCAGTGGAAACACCATATATTTT. Protein product: CASSPLSGNTIYF.

This rearrangement joins TRBV7-8 to TRBJ2-3; TRBD2 aligns across 12 bases. With V trimmed by 0 bases and J by 8 bases, 9 bases remained unmatched. The CDR3 is 17 amino acids. Germline-derived CDR1 and CDR2 are SGHVS and FQNEAQ. The CDR3: CASSLALLAGGPGTQYF. CDR3 nucleotides: TGTGCCAGCAGCTTAGCGCTTCTAGCGGGGGGGCCTGGTACGCAGTATTTT.

J is TRBJ1-1 and V is TRBV4-1, with 9 bases that match TRBD1. The ends lost 2 bases at V and 0 bases at J; junction bases unmatched: 7. Germline V lookup: CDR1 MGHRA, CDR2 YSYEKL. This CDR3 is 17 amino acids long. As DNA, the CDR3 is TGCGCCAGCAGCCAACGACAGGGGGTGGGAATGAACACTGAAGCTTTCTTT. The encoded protein is CASSQRQGVGMNTEAFF.

Here the CDR3 reads CAWRPSGSYNEQFF. CDR3 bases: TGTGCCTGGAGGCCTTCAGGGTCCTACAATGAGCAGTTCTTC. V gene TRBV30 combines with J gene TRBJ2-1, with D possibly TRBD1 on 5 matching bases. Germline-derived CDR1 and CDR2 are GTSNPN and SVGIG (reference sequence). The V end was cut by 3 bases, the J end by 1 base, with 10 bases between. The CDR3 extends over 14 amino acids. Variable domain in full (rest from reference TRBV30 and TRBJ2-1): SQTIHQWPATLVQPVGSPLSLECTVEGTSNPNLYWYRQAAGRGLQLLFYSVGIGQISSEVPQNLSASRPQDRQFILSSKKLLLSDSGFYLCAWRPSGSYNEQFFGPGTRLTVL.

The chain employs TRBV10-3 and TRBJ1-2; D possibly corresponds to TRBD1 (6 bases). This CDR3 has 15 amino acids. Germline values: CDR1 ENHRY, CDR2 SYGVKD. V was cut by 2 bases and J by 3 bases, with 13 bases left in between. CDR3 nucleotide sequence: TGTGCCATCAGTGAGACCCGTGGGGGCGACTATGGCTACACCTTC. This sequence encodes CAISETRGGDYGYTF.

The chain links TRBV5-1 to TRBJ1-1; D remains ambiguous. Germline CDR1 SGHRS, CDR2 YFSETQ. The CDR3 runs 14 residues. The V gene lost 6 bases and the J gene lost 2 bases, with 14 bases spanning the gap. The CDR3 spells CASTGGPGNTEAFF. The CDR3 DNA sequence: TGCGCCAGCACCGGAGGTCCGGGAAACACTGAAGCTTTCTTT.

The chain combines TRBV2 with TRBJ1-4, with 8 bases lining up with TRBD1. The junction had 9 bases not matched to a gene; V was cut back by 7 bases and J by 8 bases. The CDR3 covers 14 residues. Germline loops: CDR1 SNHLY, CDR2 FYNNEI. The chain's CDR3 is CASTPGQGGEKLFF. In DNA, the CDR3 is TGTGCCAGCACTCCCGGACAGGGAGGAGAAAAACTGTTTTTT.

The sample holds one count of this clone. The chain has TRBV7-9 and TRBJ1-6, with 7 bases that match TRBD1. This CDR3 has 16 amino acids. V lost 3 bases to trimming and J lost 0 bases; unmatched junction nucleotides: 2. CDR1 is SEHNR, CDR2 FQNEAQ, per germline (reference sequence). CDR3 bases: TGTGCCAGCAGCTTGGGACAGACCTCCTATAATTCACCCCTCCACTTT. Encoded protein: CASSLGQTSYNSPLHF.

A few counts support this clone. This chain joins TRBV7-9 and TRBJ1-6; D ambiguous. V was shortened by 8 bases and J by 14 bases, with 19 bases between the two germline ends. There are 13 residues in the CDR3. Germline values: CDR1 SEHNR, CDR2 FQNEAQ (reference sequence). The CDR3 region has the DNA TGTGCCAGCGATTGGACTGATATTGGGTCCCTCCACTTT. It specifies CASDWTDIGSLHF. The whole variable domain, filled in from reference TRBV7-9 and TRBJ1-6, reads DTGVSQNPRHKITKRGQNVTFRCDPISEHNRLYWYRQTLGQGPEFLTYFQNEAQLEKSRLLSDRFSAERPKGSFSTLEIQRTEQGDSAMYLCASDWTDIGSLHFGNGTRLTVT.

V usage is TRBV5-1 and J usage is TRBJ2-7, with 10 nucleotides matching TRBD1. Losses at the gene ends were 0 bases for V and 6 bases for J; bases not matched to a gene: 6. This CDR3 has 15 amino acids. Germline assignment: CDR1 SGHRS and CDR2 YFSETQ. The CDR3 coding sequence is TGCGCCAGCAGCTTGGGAGGGGGACAGGGGCGCGAGCAGTACGTC. Encoded protein: CASSLGGGQGREQYV.